This T cell receptor (beta chain) was found in a study of a mutant IDH1 vaccine in newly diagnosed glioma. CDR1 is MNHNS, CDR2 SASEGT, per germline. The CDR3 is made up of 15 amino acids. Trimming removed 8 bases from V and 3 bases from J, with 19 bases in between. Details on this clone: The antigen is undetermined.

Noted time point: week 23, last vaccination. Vaccinated patients received 300 ug of mutant IDH1 20-mer peptide per dose, with topical imiquimod. TCRdb's table, derived via immunoSEQ multiplex PCR, lists solely in-frame clones and lacks some. This repertoire shows more than 25,000 clones, 88% found once; its top ten account for about 2.3%. This specimen consisted of PBMCs, obtained from a glioma patient whose treatment included an IDH1 peptide vaccine. The chain is built from TRBV6-1 and TRBJ1-2; no definite D call. The receptor was isolated from a man aged 35-49 years with glioma. In DNA, the CDR3 is TGTGCCAGCTATTCAGACATCTTCTACTACTATGGCTACACCTTC. This translates into CASYSDIFYYYGYTF.